This TCR beta chain was sequenced in a study of cytomegalovirus exposure and HLA in healthy donors. Study findings and constraints: Available immune exposure information was restricted to CMV serostatus only. V- and J-gene trimming in TCR beta was tied to a missense DCLRE1C variant by an analysis performed later. Some public TCRs appeared in many individuals, while most sequences were rare.

A multiplex PCR was run with 60 Vbeta primers and 13 Jbeta primers. In the original processing: A later analysis counted approximately 80 million unique TCR beta chains, around 10 million shared. Produced via immunoSEQ multiplex PCR; TCRdb's table is partial and in-frame only. The V and J calls and clone size were taken over from that table, and D and trimming were inferred from the DNA. Of 130,000 or so clones in the sample, over 6.5% were seen once. This clone turned up a few times. Its antigen is unknown. Per the germline V gene, CDR1 is LNHDA and CDR2 is SQIVND (reference sequence). The CDR3 covers 14 residues. Trimming cost V 3 bases and J 11 bases; bases outside gene matches: 11.

Material: PBMCs. This clonotype originated in a woman aged 40 to 50 in good health and CMV-seropositive. The chain employs TRBV19 and TRBJ1-1; 8 bases map to TRBD1. The CDR3 bases are TGTGCCAGTAGTATGGGCAACAGGGGGAGGGAGGCTTTCTTT. This translates into CASSMGNRGREAFF.